This is a list of T cell receptor beta chains from one sample in a study of response to subunit inactivated influenza vaccine. In TCRdb, the RT-PCR reads were re-called with MiXCR into one record per CDR3 protein. The sample lists hundreds of thousands of distinct CDR3 sequences; about 11% were seen once. These data are also associated with another study on T cells expressing NK-cell markers.

The sequences come from PBMCs from blood, collected on the day of vaccination. The receptors derive from a man aged 45-65 years who received an inactivated influenza vaccine. Both conserved end residues are part of each CDR3. The D gene is left open where the match is weak. Size is omitted from some rows. Given values are once, few, many or a class for expanded clones.

size	D	J	V	DNA	CDR3
few	-	TRBJ2-5	TRBV29-1	TGCAGCGTTGAAGACAGGAATCAGCCGGATGAGACCCAGTACTTC	CSVEDRNQPDETQYF
-	TRBD2	TRBJ2-5	TRBV3-1	TGTGCCAGCAGCCAAGGGCCGGGACTAGCGTCAGAGACCCAGTACTTC	CASSQGPGLASETQYF
few	TRBD2	TRBJ2-3	TRBV6-2/TRBV6-3	TGTGTCGTAGCGGCGGGGGACCTCACTTTCAACGCAGATACGCAGTATTTT	CVVAAGDLTFNADTQYF
few	TRBD1	TRBJ1-6	TRBV6-1	TGTGCCAGCAGTGGACAGGGCGTCCGATCAAGGCCCCTCCACTTT	CASSGQGVRSRPLHF
few	-	TRBJ2-2	TRBV9	TGTGCCAGCAGCGTGGGGGGTGGCACCGGGGAGCTGTTTTTT	CASSVGGGTGELFF
-	-	TRBJ2-5	TRBV18	TGTGCCAGCTCACCACTAGCGAACCAAGAGACCCAGTACTTC	CASSPLANQETQYF
few	-	TRBJ1-1	TRBV19	TGTGCCAGTAGTTATGGACAGTGGTCCACTGAAGCTTTCTTT	CASSYGQWSTEAFF
few	-	TRBJ2-5	TRBV20-1	TGCAGTGCTAGAGCCGGACTCCAAGAGACCCAGTACTTC	CSARAGLQETQYF
few	TRBD1	TRBJ2-7	TRBV5-1	TGCGCCAGCAGTAAGACAGGGGTTGGATACGAGCAGTACTTC	CASSKTGVGYEQYF
-	TRBD2	TRBJ2-2	TRBV10-3	TGTGCCATCAGTGAGCAACTAGCGGGGGTCGTGAACACCGGGGAGCTGTTTTTT	CAISEQLAGVVNTGELFF
few	TRBD2	TRBJ2-7	TRBV3-1	TGTGCCAGCAGCCAAGATTGGTCTAGCGGCTACGAGCAGTACTTC	CASSQDWSSGYEQYF
few	-	TRBJ1-4	TRBV12-3/TRBV12-4	TGTGCCAGCAGTTTAATGGAACAGGGTGGTGAAAAACTGTTTTTT	CASSLMEQGGEKLFF
-	-	TRBJ1-2	TRBV30	TGTGCCTGGAGTGTACTCGTCTATGGCTACACCTTC	CAWSVLVYGYTF
-	-	TRBJ1-4	TRBV28	TGTGCCAGCAGTTCAGGGTTTTCTGAAAAACTGTTTTTT	CASSSGFSEKLFF
few	TRBD1	TRBJ1-6	TRBV2	TGTGCCAGCAGTGACCGGACCGGGACAGATAATTCACCCCTCCACTTT	CASSDRTGTDNSPLHF
few	-	TRBJ2-2	TRBV20-1	TGCAGTGCTAGAGATGGTGGATCCCAGGACACCGGGGAGCTGTTTTTT	CSARDGGSQDTGELFF
-	TRBD2	TRBJ2-7	TRBV20-1	TGCAGTGCTTCCCGAGCGGGGGCCCCCGAGCAGTACTTC	CSASRAGAPEQYF
many	TRBD2	TRBJ2-7	TRBV28	TGTGCCAGCAGTTTGATCTATTTGGGGGAGGGCCCTTACGAGCAGTACTTC	CASSLIYLGEGPYEQYF
few	-	TRBJ2-5	TRBV28	TGTGCCAGCAACCCTGGGTACGAGGGAGCAGGGTCTGAGACCCAGTACTTC	CASNPGYEGAGSETQYF
few	-	TRBJ1-1	TRBV29-1	TGCAGCGTTGGAAGGGGAACAGGCACTGAAGCTTTCTTT	CSVGRGTGTEAFF
few	TRBD2	TRBJ2-3	TRBV5-1	TGCGCCAGCAGCTTGGTACTAGCGGGAGGCCTTAGCACAGATACGCAGTATTTT	CASSLVLAGGLSTDTQYF
few	TRBD1	TRBJ1-2	TRBV28	TGTGCCAGCAGTTCCACGGGACAGGGGAGTGGCTACACCTTC	CASSSTGQGSGYTF
many	-	TRBJ2-5	TRBV7-7	TGTGCTAGCAGCTTCGGACCTTCTCAAGAGACCCAGTACTTC	CASSFGPSQETQYF
-	TRBD1	TRBJ2-7	TRBV20-1	TGCAGTGCTAACACAGGGGTGGAGCAGTACTTC	CSANTGVEQYF
-	TRBD2	TRBJ2-5	TRBV19	TGTGCCAGTAGCCGGGAGGGAGAGACCCAGTACTTC	CASSREGETQYF
few	-	TRBJ2-7	TRBV6-2/TRBV6-3	TGTGCCAGCAGATCCGTTCTAGATACACGCGAGCAGTACTTC	CASRSVLDTREQYF
few	-	TRBJ1-1	TRBV12-3/TRBV12-4	TGTGCCAGCAGTCATGGGGACACCATGAACACTGAAGCTTTCTTT	CASSHGDTMNTEAFF
many	-	TRBJ2-7	TRBV29-1	TGCAGCGTAGCCTCCTACGAGCAGTACTTC	CSVASYEQYF
few	-	TRBJ2-7	TRBV28	TGTGCCAGCACCAGTAAGAGGGAGCAGTACTTC	CASTSKREQYF
few	TRBD2	TRBJ2-3	TRBV27	TGTGCCAGCACCCATGGTCTAGCGGGGGCCCGGGGTACGCAGTATTTT	CASTHGLAGARGTQYF
many	TRBD1	TRBJ2-2	TRBV12-3/TRBV12-4	TGTGCCAGCAGTTTTGGACAGGCGAACACCGGGGAGCTGTTTTTT	CASSFGQANTGELFF
few	-	TRBJ2-7	TRBV27	TGTGCCAGCAGTTTATTTTGTTCTCTTGGTGCTTGTGAGCAGTACTTC	CASSLFCSLGACEQYF
-	-	TRBJ1-2	TRBV5-6	TGTGCCAGCAGCTTGGGACGCTTACCTTATGGCTACACCTTC	CASSLGRLPYGYTF
-	-	TRBJ2-1	TRBV20-1	TGCAGTGCCGCCTGGGCGGGATTCTACAATGAGCAGTTCTTC	CSAAWAGFYNEQFF
few	-	TRBJ2-7	TRBV7-8	TGTGCCAGCAGCATCATACAGGATGACTCCTACGAGCAGTACTTC	CASSIIQDDSYEQYF
-	-	TRBJ2-5	TRBV12-3/TRBV12-4	TGTGCCAGCAGTTTAAGGGGGTTAGAGACCCAGTACTTC	CASSLRGLETQYF
-	-	TRBJ2-3	TRBV27	TGTGCCAGCAGGGCGGGGGCCCGGGCGGGCACAGATACGCAGTATTTT	CASRAGARAGTDTQYF
-	-	TRBJ1-5	TRBV7-9	TGTGCCAGCAGCTTCCCGGGGGGACAGCCCCAGCATTTT	CASSFPGGQPQHF
-	TRBD2	TRBJ2-1	TRBV5-1	TGCGCCAGCAGCCGGGAGGGCCAGGGCGACGACAATGAGCAGTTCTTC	CASSREGQGDDNEQFF
few	-	TRBJ2-3	TRBV4-3	TGCGCCAGCAGCCTAGACCTAGGGACCAGCACAGATACGCAGTATTTT	CASSLDLGTSTDTQYF
few	-	TRBJ2-1	TRBV6-5	TGTGCCAGCAGTTTTACTCCCGGCGATGAGCAGTTCTTC	CASSFTPGDEQFF
-	TRBD2	TRBJ2-2	TRBV27	TGTGCCAGCAGTCTGGGGACTAGCGGACTAACCGGGGAGCTGTTTTTT	CASSLGTSGLTGELFF
few	-	TRBJ2-3	TRBV7-2	TGTGCCAGCAGCCCCCCTCGCCGGGGAGGCACAGATACGCAGTATTTT	CASSPPRRGGTDTQYF
many	TRBD1	TRBJ2-1	TRBV7-8	TGTGCCAGCAGCAAAAACAGGGGCGAGGGCTACAATGAGCAGTTCTTC	CASSKNRGEGYNEQFF
-	-	TRBJ1-5	TRBV7-2	TGTGCCAGCAGCACCGGAGGGACACATAATCAGCCCCAGCATTTT	CASSTGGTHNQPQHF
-	-	TRBJ2-4	TRBV7-9	TGTGCCAGCAGCGACAGGGCCAAAAACATTCAGTACTTC	CASSDRAKNIQYF
-	-	TRBJ2-7	TRBV6-5	TGTGCCAGCAGTTACATTAGGCTGGCCTCCTACGAGCAGTACTTC	CASSYIRLASYEQYF
few	-	TRBJ2-7	TRBV12-3/TRBV12-4	TGTGCCAGCAGTTACGAACAGGGATCGAGCAACGAGCAGTACTTC	CASSYEQGSSNEQYF
-	-	TRBJ1-5	TRBV20-1	TGCAGTGCACTCGGGCTGAACGGGAATCAGCCCCAGCATTTT	CSALGLNGNQPQHF
many	-	TRBJ1-3	TRBV12-3/TRBV12-4	TGTGCCAGCAGGGGTAATAATGGACAGCCTGGAAACACCATATATTTT	CASRGNNGQPGNTIYF
few	TRBD2	TRBJ2-1	TRBV18	TGTGCCAGCTCACCCCCATACCGGGAGGGGCAGTTCTTC	CASSPPYREGQFF
few	TRBD1	TRBJ1-5	TRBV30	TGTGCCTGGAGTGTACACAGGGGAGGAGATCAGCCCCAGCATTTT	CAWSVHRGGDQPQHF
-	-	TRBJ2-2	TRBV14	TGTGCCAGCAGCCAAGATGTGAGACACCTCAACACCGGGGAGCTGTTTTTT	CASSQDVRHLNTGELFF
few	-	TRBJ1-5	TRBV28	TGTGCCAGCAGTTTAAATCCTCAGCCCCAGCATTTT	CASSLNPQPQHF
-	TRBD1	TRBJ2-4	TRBV5-1	TGCGCCAGCAGCTTCGGACAGGGGTGGGATCTAGCCAAAAACATTCAGTACTTC	CASSFGQGWDLAKNIQYF
few	-	TRBJ2-7	TRBV7-2	TGTGCCAGCAGCCCCGATAGATGGGAGCAGTACTTC	CASSPDRWEQYF
few	TRBD2	TRBJ2-1	TRBV3-1	TGTGCCAGCAGCAATCTCGCGGGAGGGTACAATGAGCAGTTCTTC	CASSNLAGGYNEQFF
few	TRBD2	TRBJ2-1	TRBV5-6	TGTGCCAGCAGCTTGGCGCGGGGGGGCCGGAATGAGCAGTTCTTC	CASSLARGGRNEQFF
few	-	TRBJ2-7	TRBV20-1	TGCAGTGCTAGCGGACTCCCGGCAGGTTACGAGCAGTACTTC	CSASGLPAGYEQYF